The 7 T cell receptor beta chains presented below share a single source sample, sequenced in a study of Tregs in tolerant kidney transplant recipients. Data came from immunoSEQ multiplex PCR; TCRdb stores just in-frame clones and leaves some out. The top ten hold 0.55% to 0.6% of the sample, which has about 83,000 clones, 95% to 98% seen once. This material consisted of CD4+ T cells from blood, taken before the transplant. These receptors were taken from a human donor who received a combined kidney and bone marrow transplant.

The chain links TRBV19 to TRBJ1-2; a possible D gene is TRBD1 (6 bases). The CDR3 spans 15 residues. Germline CDR1 and CDR2: LNHDA and SQIVND (reference sequence). Trimming shortened V by 4 bases and J by 6 bases, and 18 bases separated the two germline ends. The CDR3 DNA reads as TGTGCCAGTAGTACCGCTCGGGACACTTTAAATGGCTACACCTTC. It is translated as CASSTARDTLNGYTF.

This chain joins TRBV5-1 and TRBJ2-1; TRBD1 matches 9 bases. The germline CDR1 and CDR2 sequences are SGHRS and YFSETQ. There are 15 residues in the CDR3. Unmatched junction bases numbered 5, after V lost 4 bases and J lost 3 bases. The CDR3 DNA sequence: TGCGCCAGCAGCCCAGGACAGGGGATCTACAATGAGCAGTTCTTC. Amino acid sequence: CASSPGQGIYNEQFF.

The gene calls are TRBV5-4 and TRBJ2-7; 9 positions match TRBD1. J was trimmed by 2 bases and V by 4 bases; bases with no gene match: 4. The CDR3 totals 14 residues. Germline assignment: CDR1 SGHNT and CDR2 YYREEE (reference sequence). CDR3 loop: CASSRTGATYEQYF. The CDR3 DNA is TGTGCCAGCAGCCGGACAGGGGCAACCTACGAGCAGTACTTC.

V gene TRBV27 combines with J gene TRBJ2-1; 8 bases line up with TRBD2. Germline CDR1 MNHEY, CDR2 SMNVEV (reference sequence). CDR3 length equals 15 residues. V lost 5 bases, J lost 5 bases, and 8 bases stayed unmatched. The CDR3 DNA reads TGTGCCAGCAGTAACGGACTAGCTTTCCACAATGAGCAGTTCTTC. This translates into CASSNGLAFHNEQFF.

The chain carries TRBV4-1 and TRBJ2-1; 14 bases map to TRBD2. Germline assignment: CDR1 MGHRA and CDR2 YSYEKL. The CDR3 is 17 amino acids. J gave up 9 bases and V 1 base, and 8 bases lay outside the gene matches. The chain's CDR3 is CASSQGLAGGPWTEQFF. In DNA form, the CDR3 reads TGCGCCAGCAGCCAAGGACTAGCGGGAGGGCCTTGGACTGAGCAGTTCTTC.

V is TRBV29-1 and J is TRBJ1-2; the match to TRBD1 covers 8 bases. Losses at the gene ends were 5 bases for V and 6 bases for J; bases not matched to a gene: 5. The CDR3 totals 12 residues. Germline V CDR1 and CDR2: SQVTM, ANQGSEA. The CDR3: CSVSWTGNGYTF. CDR3 DNA: TGCAGCGTTTCATGGACAGGGAATGGCTACACCTTC.

This CDR3 is CASSDGGAGVGNTIYF. CDR3 DNA sequence: TGCGCCAGCAGCGATGGTGGGGCAGGGGTAGGAAACACCATATATTTT. The chain is built from TRBV5-1 and TRBJ1-3; D possibly corresponds to TRBD1 (6 bases). The germline V and J ends were trimmed by 4 bases and 4 bases, with 18 bases remaining between them. Per germline, CDR1 SGHRS and CDR2 YFSETQ. The CDR3 has 16 amino acids.